This TCR beta chain is from a study of regulatory T cells in long-lasting Graves disease. Study-wide context: Positive TSH receptor antibodies alongside over 5 years of antithyroid drugs were what marked Graves' disease as persistent.

The time point was: persistent/refractory GD, antithyroid drugs over 5 years with positive TRAb. Extracted RNA from PBMCs served as the source of the TCR library. It was an endocrinology department in Xi'an, China, that provided the patients. Germline-derived CDR1 and CDR2 are MDHEN and SYDVKM. The CDR3 loop spans 11 amino acids. Trimming stripped 6 bases from V and 11 bases from J, with 13 bases between. Broader study findings: Sample size, which was small, may have reduced accuracy. Relative to newly diagnosed Graves' patients, persistent ones had lower TCR diversity.

Turning to this clonotype: Its antigen is as yet unknown.

CDR3-region Arm-PCR and iRepertoire HTBI primers produced the TCR beta libraries. MiXCR, applied by TCRdb to the multiplex PCR reads, yields one record per CDR3 protein. This sample yields some 280,000 distinct CDR3 sequences, of which 20% to 25% are seen a single time; 45% to 70% belongs to the top ten. The clonotype was recovered from a female donor with Graves disease. The chain couples TRBV28 to TRBJ1-1; D gene uncertain. The sequencing used peripheral blood mononuclear cells (PBMCs), collected when the disease was refractory, from a patient treated with antithyroid drugs. The CDR3: CASSFGGVAFF. The CDR3 DNA reads as TGTGCCAGCAGCTTCGGTGGAGTCGCTTTCTTT.